Listed here are 26 T cell receptor beta chains from one sample, sequenced in a study of shared clonotypes between healthy human individuals. Profiled with immunoSEQ multiplex PCR; TCRdb holds only in-frame clones, not every one. Among roughly 650,000 clones listed, 95% to 98% were seen once. Sequenced material: naive CD4+ T cells sorted from blood. Subset noted: CD45RA+ positively selected. Receptor source: a woman in her thirties in good health.

The chain joins TRBV14 to TRBJ1-3, with TRBD1 matching 7 bases. The germline V gene encodes CDR1 SGHDN and CDR2 FVKESK. With V trimmed by 3 bases and J by 0 bases, 14 bases remained unmatched. The CDR3 totals 19 residues. The CDR3 coding sequence is TGTGCCAGCAGCCACGAACAAGGACAGGTCCTCAACTCTGGAAACACCATATATTTT. Its protein product is CASSHEQGQVLNSGNTIYF.

This chain connects TRBV5-6 to TRBJ2-6; unclear D gene. V lost 0 bases and J 1 base, leaving 8 bases between the germline ends. CDR3 length: 16 amino acids. CDR1 is SGHDT and CDR2 is YYEEEE in the germline V gene. The CDR3 region has the DNA TGTGCCAGCAGCTTGGGTGTAGGGTCTGGGGCCAACGTCCTGACTTTC. This gives the protein CASSLGVGSGANVLTF.

As regards this clone: Other nucleotide sequences in the sample specify the same CDR3. The CDR3 reads CASSEGIKRAPEQYF. As DNA, the CDR3 is TGTGCCAGCAGTGAAGGGATCAAGCGGGCCCCCGAGCAGTACTTC. The chain carries TRBV2 and TRBJ2-7; possible D gene TRBD2, 6 bases. This CDR3 region has 15 residues. V was cut by 1 base and J by 6 bases, with 16 bases left in between. Germline CDR1 SNHLY, CDR2 FYNNEI.

The chain has TRBV6-5 and TRBJ1-2; D call uncertain. This CDR3 has 12 residues. Per the germline V gene, CDR1 is MNHEY and CDR2 is SVGAGI. Trimming removed 11 bases at V and 3 bases at J, with 13 bases between. For the CDR3, the DNA is TGTGCCGCAGGTGGGATGGACTATGGCTACACCTTC. As protein: CAAGGMDYGYTF.

The chain recombines TRBV7-2 with TRBJ2-7; D may match TRBD1 or TRBD2 (5 bases each). This CDR3 is built from 13 residues. The V gene lost 2 bases and the J gene lost 2 bases, with 7 bases spanning the gap. Germline V gives CDR1 SGHTA, CDR2 FQGNSA. The CDR3 nucleotides read TGTGCCAGCAGCTTAACGGGACCCTACGAGCAGTACTTC. This gives the protein CASSLTGPYEQYF.

This rearrangement joins TRBV6-5 to TRBJ1-2, with 12 positions matching TRBD1. The CDR3 loop spans 16 amino acids. Trimming cost V 0 bases and J 7 bases; bases outside gene matches: 6. The germline CDR1 and CDR2 sequences are MNHEY and SVGAGI. The CDR3 DNA is TGTGCCAGCAGTTACTCCGCCGGGACAGGGGGCTCTGGCTACACCTTC. Its translation is CASSYSAGTGGSGYTF.

This clone was recorded once. The chain carries TRBV11-2 and TRBJ2-1; D might be TRBD1 or TRBD2, each matching 6 bases. This CDR3 has 16 amino acids. Trimming took off 1 base at V and 8 bases at J, with 18 bases between the two ends. Germline-derived CDR1 and CDR2 are SGHAT and FQNNGV. This chain's CDR3 is CASSLAGASPYDEQFF. CDR3 DNA: TGTGCCAGCAGCTTAGCGGGGGCTTCCCCCTATGATGAGCAGTTCTTC.

This sequence joins TRBV18 and TRBJ2-2; 13 bases agree with TRBD2. CDR1 and CDR2 from the germline V gene are KGHSH and LQKENI. The CDR3 is made up of 15 amino acids. V was pared by 8 bases and J by 6 bases, with 6 bases of the junction left unmatched. This CDR3 is CASTRTSGRSGELFF. CDR3 bases: TGTGCCAGCACCCGGACTAGCGGGAGATCCGGGGAGCTGTTTTTT.

The chain recombines TRBV5-1 with TRBJ2-7; 10 nucleotides agree with TRBD2. Trimming cost V 4 bases and J 2 bases; bases outside gene matches: 12. CDR3 length equals 17 residues. Germline V lookup: CDR1 SGHRS, CDR2 YFSETQ. The CDR3: CASSHGGGLAVTYEQYF. In DNA, the CDR3 is TGCGCCAGCAGCCACGGGGGAGGACTAGCGGTCACCTACGAGCAGTACTTC.

The chain couples TRBV19 to TRBJ1-1; 8 bases map to TRBD1. This CDR3 comprises 12 residues. CDR1 is LNHDA, CDR2 SQIVND, per germline (reference sequence). Trimming at V came to 11 bases and at J to 1 base, leaving 3 bases not matched to a gene. CDR3 bases: TGTGCCTCCAGGGGGCGGAACACTGAAGCTTTCTTT. Translation: CASRGRNTEAFF.

The chain's CDR3 is CASSLTNERPETQYF. CDR3 sequence (DNA): TGTGCCAGCAGCCTCACGAATGAAAGGCCAGAGACCCAGTACTTC. V gene TRBV7-9 combines with J gene TRBJ2-5; no reliable D call. Germline CDR1 SEHNR, CDR2 FQNEAQ (reference sequence). This CDR3 region has 15 residues. Trimming left V 5 bases short and J 4 bases short, with 17 bases between.

This sequence joins TRBV7-2 and TRBJ2-1; a weak D match, TRBD1 (6 bases). Trimming pared 2 bases from V and 1 base from J, leaving 12 bases between. The CDR3 extends over 16 amino acids. Looked up from germline, CDR1 is SGHTA and CDR2 is FQGNSA. CDR3 region: CASSLKDRRSYNEQFF. For the CDR3, the DNA is TGTGCCAGCAGCTTAAAAGACAGGCGGTCCTACAATGAGCAGTTCTTC. The complete variable domain, with remaining parts taken from reference TRBV7-2 and TRBJ2-1, reads GAGVSQSPSNKVTEKGKDVELRCDPISGHTALYWYRQSLGQGLEFLIYFQGNSAPDKSGLPSDRFSAERTGGSVSTLTIQRTQQEDSAVYLCASSLKDRRSYNEQFFGPGTRLTVL.

This chain uses TRBV29-1 with TRBJ1-4; 7 positions agree with TRBD1. The ends lost 7 bases at V and 1 base at J; junction bases unmatched: 9. CDR1 SQVTM and CDR2 ANQGSEA come from the germline V gene. This CDR3 region has 15 residues. The CDR3 loop reads CSAQGGGGTNEKLFF. The CDR3, as DNA: TGCAGCGCCCAGGGGGGGGGAGGAACTAATGAAAAACTGTTTTTT.

The V and J genes are TRBV6-1 and TRBJ1-4; TRBD1 might be the D (6 bases). Germline V gives CDR1 MNHNS, CDR2 SASEGT. CDR3 size: 14 residues. Trimming left V 3 bases short and J 5 bases short, with 10 bases between. The CDR3, as DNA: TGTGCCAGCAGTGACGGGGGCGAAAATGAAAAACTGTTTTTT. Protein product: CASSDGGENEKLFF.

This sequence joins TRBV2 and TRBJ2-7; D gene unclear. With 5 bases removed from V and 4 bases from J, the gap between germline ends came to 6 bases. CDR1 SNHLY and CDR2 FYNNEI come from the germline V gene. This CDR3 region has 11 residues. CDR3 in amino acids: CASSLTYEQYF. CDR3 in DNA: TGTGCCAGCAGTCTGACATACGAGCAGTACTTC.

This chain links TRBV5-1 with TRBJ1-4; tentatively, D is TRBD1 (5 bases). CDR3 size: 13 residues. In germline, CDR1 is SGHRS, CDR2 YFSETQ. Trimming shortened V by 4 bases and J by 8 bases, and 12 bases separated the two germline ends. CDR3 DNA: TGCGCCAGCAGCATGGGAGGGGTAGAAAAACTGTTTTTT. It is translated as CASSMGGVEKLFF. The variable domain in full, with the rest retrieved from reference TRBV5-1 and TRBJ1-4, is KAGVTQTPRYLIKTRGQQVTLSCSPISGHRSVSWYQQTPGQGLQFLFEYFSETQRNKGNFPGRFSGRQFSNSRSEMNVSTLELGDSALYLCASSMGGVEKLFFGSGTQLSVL.

The table lists this clone with a count of one. This chain links TRBV18 with TRBJ2-3; D unclear. The CDR3 is 13 amino acids. V was shortened by 8 bases and J by 0 bases, with 9 bases between the two germline ends. Germline CDR1 reads KGHSH; CDR2 reads LQKENI. The CDR3 DNA sequence: TGTGCCAGCCATTACAGAAGCACAGATACGCAGTATTTT. Its translation is CASHYRSTDTQYF. The variable domain in full, completed from reference TRBV18 and TRBJ2-3, reads NAGVMQNPRHLVRRRGQEARLRCSPMKGHSHVYWYRQLPEEGLKFMVYLQKENIIDESGMPKERFSAEFPKEGPSILRIQQVVRGDSAAYFCASHYRSTDTQYFGPGTRLTVL.

The chain's CDR3 is CASTPTELAGTGELFF. CDR3 sequence (DNA): TGTGCCAGTACCCCAACCGAACTAGCGGGCACCGGGGAGCTGTTTTTT. V gene TRBV19 combines with J gene TRBJ2-2; TRBD2 matches at 9 bases. Germline lookup yields CDR1 LNHDA and CDR2 SQIVND (reference sequence). The CDR3 contains 16 residues. Trimming took 7 bases from V and 4 from J; bases not matched to a gene: 10.

The chain has TRBV7-8 and TRBJ1-1; D gene uncertain. V was shortened by 6 bases and J by 0 bases, with 8 bases between the two germline ends. CDR3 length equals 13 residues. Per germline, CDR1 SGHVS and CDR2 FQNEAQ. The CDR3 coding sequence is TGTGCCAGCAGACAACACCTGAACACTGAAGCTTTCTTT. Protein: CASRQHLNTEAFF. The whole variable domain, remainder taken from reference TRBV7-8 and TRBJ1-1, is GAGVSQSPRYKVAKRGQDVALRCDPISGHVSLFWYQQALGQGPEFLTYFQNEAQLDKSGLPSDRFFAERPEGSVSTLKIQRTQQEDSAVYLCASRQHLNTEAFFGQGTRLTVV.

The chain carries TRBV6-4 and TRBJ1-4; 8 bases map to TRBD1. The V gene's germline CDR1 is MRHNA and CDR2 SNTAGT. The CDR3 spans 14 residues. Trimming took 5 bases from V and 6 from J; bases not matched to a gene: 5. The CDR3 here is CASSPDRGDEKLFF. In DNA form, the CDR3 reads TGTGCCAGCAGTCCTGACAGGGGCGATGAAAAACTGTTTTTT.

In this sample, this clone turned up a few times. The chain has TRBV7-3 and TRBJ1-1; D perhaps matches TRBD1 (5 bases). V was trimmed by 5 bases and J by 3 bases, leaving 13 bases between them. CDR3 length equals 14 residues. Germline V gene lookup returns CDR1 SGHTA and CDR2 FQGTGA. The CDR3: CASSPGARYTEAFF. CDR3 DNA: TGTGCCAGCAGCCCCGGGGCCAGGTACACTGAAGCTTTCTTT.

V gene TRBV7-6 combines with J gene TRBJ2-3, with 8 bases that match TRBD2. Germline V gene lookup returns CDR1 SGHVS and CDR2 FNYEAQ. The ends lost 0 bases at V and 4 bases at J; junction bases unmatched: 6. This CDR3 region has 16 residues. The CDR3 DNA reads as TGTGCCAGCAGCTTAGCTCTAGCGGGTTTATCAGATACGCAGTATTTT. This translates into CASSLALAGLSDTQYF. Complete variable domain (other parts from reference TRBV7-6 and TRBJ2-3): GAGVSQSPRYKVTKRGQDVALRCDPISGHVSLYWYRQALGQGPEFLTYFNYEAQQDKSGLPNDRFSAERPEGSISTLTIQRTEQRDSAMYRCASSLALAGLSDTQYFGPGTRLTVL.

The chain combines TRBV14 with TRBJ1-4; unclear D gene. The V end was cut by 2 bases, the J end by 11 bases, with 9 bases between. The CDR3 spans 12 residues. Germline V gene lookup returns CDR1 SGHDN and CDR2 FVKESK. The CDR3 DNA reads as TGTGCCAGCAGCCAATCTCGAGCTAAACTGTTTTTT. It yields the protein CASSQSRAKLFF.

The J gene is TRBJ2-7, the V gene TRBV7-2; TRBD1 matches at 10 bases. The CDR3 has 15 residues. The ends lost 4 bases at V and 7 bases at J; junction bases unmatched: 10. Germline CDR1 and CDR2: SGHTA and FQGNSA. The CDR3 region is CASSSTGTGAGEQYF. CDR3 DNA sequence: TGTGCCAGCAGCTCCACCGGGACAGGGGCGGGGGAGCAGTACTTC.

This clone was seen only once. J is TRBJ2-7 and V is TRBV28; 7 bases are shared with TRBD2. There are 15 residues in the CDR3. With 9 bases clipped from V and 2 bases from J, the junction kept 13 bases outside the gene matches. Germline V gene data show CDR1 as MDHEN and CDR2 as SYDVKM. The CDR3 sequence: CARNHTGGRPYEQYF. In nucleotides, the CDR3 is TGTGCCAGGAACCACACGGGCGGGAGACCCTACGAGCAGTACTTC. Full variable domain (missing parts from reference TRBV28 and TRBJ2-7): DVKVTQSSRYLVKRTGEKVFLECVQDMDHENMFWYRQDPGLGLRLIYFSYDVKMKEKGDIPEGYSVSREKKERFSLILESASTNQTSMYLCARNHTGGRPYEQYFGPGTRLTVT.

The chain combines TRBV5-1 with TRBJ1-1; the D is unclear. V lost 4 bases to trimming and J lost 3 bases, with 13 bases between them. The CDR3 totals 14 residues. Looked up from germline, CDR1 is SGHRS and CDR2 is YFSETQ. In nucleotides, the CDR3 is TGCGCCAGCAGCGAGTTTGGTTCGGACACTGAAGCTTTCTTT. It encodes CASSEFGSDTEAFF.